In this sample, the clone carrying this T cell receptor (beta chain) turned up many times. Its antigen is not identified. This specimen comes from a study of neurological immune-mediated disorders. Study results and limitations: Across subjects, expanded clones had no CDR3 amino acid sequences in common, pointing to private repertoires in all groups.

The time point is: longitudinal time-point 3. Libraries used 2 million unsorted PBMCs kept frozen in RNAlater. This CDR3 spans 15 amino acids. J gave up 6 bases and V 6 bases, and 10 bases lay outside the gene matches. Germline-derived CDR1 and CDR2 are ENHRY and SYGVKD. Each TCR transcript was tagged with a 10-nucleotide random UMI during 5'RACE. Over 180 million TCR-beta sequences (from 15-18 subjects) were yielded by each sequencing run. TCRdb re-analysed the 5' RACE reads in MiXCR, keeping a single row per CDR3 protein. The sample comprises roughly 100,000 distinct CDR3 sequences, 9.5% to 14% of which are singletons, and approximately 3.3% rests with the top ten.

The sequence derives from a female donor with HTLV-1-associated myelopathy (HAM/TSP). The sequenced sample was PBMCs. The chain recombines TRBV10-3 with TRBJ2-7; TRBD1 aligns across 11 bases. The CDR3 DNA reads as TGTGCCATCAGACAACCGGGACAGGGGGTTGGCGAGCAGTACTTC. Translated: CAIRQPGQGVGEQYF.